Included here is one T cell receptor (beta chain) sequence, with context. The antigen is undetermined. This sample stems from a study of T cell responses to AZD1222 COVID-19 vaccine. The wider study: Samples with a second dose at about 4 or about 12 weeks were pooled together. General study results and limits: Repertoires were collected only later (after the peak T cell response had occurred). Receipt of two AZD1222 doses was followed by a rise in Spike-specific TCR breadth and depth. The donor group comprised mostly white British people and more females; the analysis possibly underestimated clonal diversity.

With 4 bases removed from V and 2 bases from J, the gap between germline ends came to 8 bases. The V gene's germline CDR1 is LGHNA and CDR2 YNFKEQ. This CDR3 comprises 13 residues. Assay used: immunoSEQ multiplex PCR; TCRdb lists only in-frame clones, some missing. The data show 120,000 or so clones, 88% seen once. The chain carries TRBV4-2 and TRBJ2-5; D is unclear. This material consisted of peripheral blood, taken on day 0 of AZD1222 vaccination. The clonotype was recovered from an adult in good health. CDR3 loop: CASSPVGQETQYF. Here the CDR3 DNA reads TGTGCCAGCAGCCCCGTAGGTCAAGAGACCCAGTACTTC.